The clone carrying this T cell receptor (beta chain) was detected ten times or more. Combining a sample-barcoded 5' primer with a J-beta primer mix, a second PCR ran for roughly 6 to 12 cycles. TCRdb used MiXCR to reprocess the 5' RACE reads, holding one entry per CDR3 protein. The sample has about 1,800,000 distinct CDR3 sequences, roughly 28% seen once. The entry originates in a study of blood T cells in healthy people across ages. Deletions cut 9 bases from V and 2 bases from J, with 12 bases between. Germline values: CDR1 SGHRS, CDR2 YFSETQ. The CDR3 covers 12 residues. This sequence joins TRBV5-1 and TRBJ2-7, with D maybe TRBD1 (6 bases). This receptor was identified in a woman aged 25 to 45 in good health. The sequenced sample consisted of blood. CDR3: CAIVDRTYEQYF. DNA for the CDR3: TGCGCCATCGTCGACAGGACCTACGAGCAGTACTTC.